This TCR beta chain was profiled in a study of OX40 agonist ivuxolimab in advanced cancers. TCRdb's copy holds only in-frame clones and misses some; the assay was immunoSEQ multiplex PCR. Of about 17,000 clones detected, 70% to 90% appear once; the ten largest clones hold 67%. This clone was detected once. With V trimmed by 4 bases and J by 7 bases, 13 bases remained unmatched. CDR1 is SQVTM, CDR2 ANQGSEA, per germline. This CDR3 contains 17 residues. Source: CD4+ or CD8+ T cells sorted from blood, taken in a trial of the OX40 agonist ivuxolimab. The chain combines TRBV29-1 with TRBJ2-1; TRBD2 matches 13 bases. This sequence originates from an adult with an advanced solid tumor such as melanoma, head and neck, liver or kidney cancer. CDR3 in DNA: TGCAGCGTTGGATGGCGGACTAGCGGGAGTTTTCGGAATGAGCAGTTCTTC. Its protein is CSVGWRTSGSFRNEQFF.